This T cell receptor beta chain appears in the sequencing data of a study of blood T cell repertoires in COVID-19. Study overall: Acute-phase and convalescent COVID-19 samples originated in the United States, Italy and Spain. Nucleic acid was either cDNA or gDNA, and it came from T cells, B-cell-depleted T cells, or PBMCs.

The CDR3 length is 10 residues. Germline values: CDR1 SQVTM, CDR2 ANQGSEA. Trimming took 7 bases from V and 7 from J, leaving 10 bases between them. The recovered donors of Cohort 3 showed two negative PCRs, clearance, or symptom resolution. The authors' processing: Reference gene primer amplification gave nucleated cell count estimates. Profiling relied on immunoSEQ multiplex PCR, and the TCRdb table lists in-frame clones only, not all of them. Clone size and V and J calls were adopted from that table, with D and trimming inferred from the DNA. The repertoire includes around 280,000 clones, 87% of them detected once, and roughly 6.2% sits in the top ten.

The specimen sequenced was PBMCs or T cells enriched from blood (not recorded which). The chain couples TRBV29-1 to TRBJ1-2; D ambiguous. The receptor was isolated from a woman between 40 and 55 years old who had recovered from COVID-19. The CDR3 sequence: CSAGSPGYTF. CDR3 coding DNA: TGCAGCGCCGGGTCTCCTGGCTACACCTTC. The full variable domain, in which reference TRBV29-1 and TRBJ1-2 provide the parts outside the CDR3, is SAVISQKPSRDICQRGTSLTIQCQVDSQVTMMFWYRQQPGQSLTLIATANQGSEATYESGFVIDKFPISRPNLTFSTLTVSNMSPEDSSIYLCSAGSPGYTFGSGTRLTVV.